Listed below are T cell receptor beta chains from one sample, sequenced in a study of blood T cell repertoires in COVID-19. Sequencing was performed with immunoSEQ multiplex PCR; in TCRdb, only in-frame clones are kept and a portion is missing. The sample carries about 180,000 clones, approximately 90% recorded once. Sequences were obtained from peripheral blood. The origin of the receptors is a woman aged 25 to 39 with acute or convalescent COVID-19. The CDR3 runs from the conserved cysteine through the conserved F or W. The D gene is left open where the match is weak.

d_gene: TRBD1; j_gene: TRBJ2-1; len: 13; v_gene: TRBV7-7; CDR3aa: CASSSGTGGEQFF
d_gene: -; j_gene: TRBJ2-2; len: 14; v_gene: TRBV5-8; CDR3aa: CASSLGHREAELFF
d_gene: TRBD1; j_gene: TRBJ1-2; len: 14; v_gene: TRBV2; CDR3aa: CASSGNFGTAGYTF
d_gene: -; j_gene: TRBJ1-4; len: 16; v_gene: TRBV7-9; CDR3aa: CASSRPDSSTNEKLFF
d_gene: -; j_gene: TRBJ2-1; len: 15; v_gene: TRBV28; CDR3aa: CASSSGTVSLNEQFF
d_gene: -; j_gene: TRBJ2-1; len: 11; v_gene: TRBV20-1; CDR3aa: CSASVGDEQFF
d_gene: -; j_gene: TRBJ1-1; len: 15; v_gene: TRBV5-5; CDR3aa: CASSLEGRGNTEAFF
d_gene: -; j_gene: TRBJ2-7; len: 13; v_gene: TRBV6-1; CDR3aa: CASSEGDFDEQYF
d_gene: TRBD1; j_gene: TRBJ2-7; len: 16; v_gene: TRBV6-1; CDR3aa: CASSEGDRGTYYEQYF
d_gene: -; j_gene: TRBJ1-2; len: 13; v_gene: TRBV6-5; CDR3aa: CASSPTGLDGYTF
d_gene: -; j_gene: TRBJ2-1; len: 10; v_gene: TRBV30; CDR3aa: CAWSFNEQFF
d_gene: TRBD2; j_gene: TRBJ2-3; len: 15; v_gene: TRBV11-2; CDR3aa: CASRPRGAGLDTQYF
d_gene: -; j_gene: TRBJ1-6; len: 16; v_gene: TRBV28; CDR3aa: CASGRSKGIKNSPLHF
d_gene: TRBD1; j_gene: TRBJ2-5; len: 14; v_gene: TRBV11-1; CDR3aa: CASSFDRGGETQYF
d_gene: -; j_gene: TRBJ2-7; len: 11; v_gene: TRBV20-1; CDR3aa: CSLRSGYEQYF
d_gene: -; j_gene: TRBJ1-5; len: 20; v_gene: TRBV23-1; CDR3aa: CASSHPRGGARAASNQPQHF
d_gene: TRBD2; j_gene: TRBJ2-1; len: 16; v_gene: TRBV7-9; CDR3aa: CASSPKVGGPQNEQFF
d_gene: -; j_gene: TRBJ1-1; len: 12; v_gene: TRBV6-5; CDR3aa: CASSYDSYEAFF
d_gene: -; j_gene: TRBJ1-1; len: 12; v_gene: TRBV25-1; CDR3aa: CASSGSGTEAFF
d_gene: -; j_gene: TRBJ1-2; len: 14; v_gene: TRBV29-1; CDR3aa: CSVEILPGGQGYTF
d_gene: TRBD1; j_gene: TRBJ1-1; len: 14; v_gene: TRBV5-1; CDR3aa: CASSAQGDGTEAFF
d_gene: -; j_gene: TRBJ2-7; len: 13; v_gene: TRBV12-3/TRBV12-4; CDR3aa: CASSLAPVAEQYF
d_gene: -; j_gene: TRBJ2-7; len: 11; v_gene: TRBV2; CDR3aa: CASGREGEQYF
d_gene: -; j_gene: TRBJ2-2; len: 14; v_gene: TRBV9; CDR3aa: CASGLSRGSGELFF
d_gene: TRBD2; j_gene: TRBJ2-1; len: 14; v_gene: TRBV6-1; CDR3aa: CASSELAVRNEQFF
d_gene: -; j_gene: TRBJ1-6; len: 13; v_gene: TRBV18; CDR3aa: CASSSQGSSPLHF
d_gene: -; j_gene: TRBJ2-2; len: 15; v_gene: TRBV3-1/TRBV3-2; CDR3aa: CASSQRTKNTGELFF
d_gene: -; j_gene: TRBJ2-2; len: 12; v_gene: TRBV9; CDR3aa: CASSVLSGELFF
d_gene: TRBD1; j_gene: TRBJ2-7; len: 15; v_gene: TRBV28; CDR3aa: CASSLDRAERGEQYF
d_gene: -; j_gene: TRBJ2-2; len: 16; v_gene: TRBV5-1; CDR3aa: CASSPRLVALTGELFF
d_gene: -; j_gene: TRBJ1-6; len: 15; v_gene: TRBV10-3; CDR3aa: CAISSSGSYNSPLHF
d_gene: TRBD2; j_gene: TRBJ2-1; len: 14; v_gene: TRBV15; CDR3aa: CATTGGSSYNEQFF
d_gene: -; j_gene: TRBJ1-1; len: 12; v_gene: TRBV28; CDR3aa: CASSFIRSRAFF
d_gene: TRBD2; j_gene: TRBJ2-7; len: 17; v_gene: TRBV4-1; CDR3aa: CASSQGGAREGLYEQYF
d_gene: TRBD2; j_gene: TRBJ2-2; len: 18; v_gene: TRBV11-2; CDR3aa: CASSPPGLAGGGTGELFF
d_gene: -; j_gene: TRBJ1-5; len: 13; v_gene: TRBV7-9; CDR3aa: CASSPETNQPQHF
d_gene: TRBD1; j_gene: TRBJ1-4; len: 14; v_gene: TRBV7-9; CDR3aa: CASRTGGINEKLFF
d_gene: TRBD1; j_gene: TRBJ2-7; len: 13; v_gene: TRBV10-3; CDR3aa: CAIRGTGPYEQYF
d_gene: -; j_gene: TRBJ1-4; len: 14; v_gene: TRBV6-5; CDR3aa: CASCCPQVREKLFF
d_gene: TRBD1; j_gene: TRBJ1-2; len: 12; v_gene: TRBV12-3/TRBV12-4; CDR3aa: CASRQGDYGYTF
d_gene: -; j_gene: TRBJ2-2; len: 15; v_gene: TRBV9; CDR3aa: CASSRALGNTGELFF
d_gene: TRBD2; j_gene: TRBJ2-5; len: 15; v_gene: TRBV18; CDR3aa: CASSLSASGRETQYF
d_gene: -; j_gene: TRBJ2-7; len: 14; v_gene: TRBV13; CDR3aa: CASSLRSKTYEQYF
d_gene: TRBD2; j_gene: TRBJ2-5; len: 16; v_gene: TRBV19; CDR3aa: CASSIGTSGSIETQYF
d_gene: TRBD1; j_gene: TRBJ1-2; len: 12; v_gene: TRBV24-1; CDR3aa: CATIDRADGYTF
d_gene: TRBD2; j_gene: TRBJ2-7; len: 14; v_gene: TRBV5-4; CDR3aa: CASSLAGGDYEQYF
d_gene: -; j_gene: TRBJ1-4; len: 13; v_gene: TRBV6-5; CDR3aa: CASSYYINEKLFF
d_gene: TRBD2; j_gene: TRBJ2-7; len: 15; v_gene: TRBV27; CDR3aa: CASSLSSGTSYEQYF
d_gene: -; j_gene: TRBJ1-1; len: 14; v_gene: TRBV5-5; CDR3aa: CASSKIRGETEAFF
d_gene: TRBD1; j_gene: TRBJ2-1; len: 18; v_gene: TRBV7-2; CDR3aa: CASSLELDRLLSYNEQFF
d_gene: -; j_gene: TRBJ2-1; len: 15; v_gene: TRBV5-8; CDR3aa: CASRIYRYSYNEQFF
d_gene: -; j_gene: TRBJ1-2; len: 15; v_gene: TRBV4-2; CDR3aa: CASSQENGGNYGYTF
d_gene: TRBD1; j_gene: TRBJ1-2; len: 13; v_gene: TRBV29-1; CDR3aa: CSVTGGVNYGYTF
d_gene: -; j_gene: TRBJ1-6; len: 12; v_gene: TRBV5-4; CDR3aa: CASSQYNSPLHF
d_gene: TRBD1; j_gene: TRBJ2-7; len: 14; v_gene: TRBV5-1; CDR3aa: CASSSTGTGSEQYF